What follows describes a single T cell receptor (beta chain). Its antigen has not been determined. No per-base quality is available; no much larger clone lies one base away. The CDR3 holds 11 amino acids from the cysteine to the phenylalanine. Just the 33-base CDR3 DNA is kept, in frame starting at base 1. Deletion took 5 bases off V and 8 bases off J, with a span of 7 bases between the germline ends. The germline V gene specifies SGHVS as CDR1 and FQNEAQ as CDR2. The study evaluated CTLA-4 blockade (ipilimumab) given together with focal radiation therapy in patients who had chemo-refractory metastatic non-small-cell lung cancer. Library prep was done by the immunoSEQ multiplex PCR assay. What TCRdb holds here is the immuneACCESS table cut down to in-frame rearrangements. Part of the clones is not present; checked against another copy, under half of the missing clones reflect an unresolved V gene, and the others are unexplained. In this sample the table shows about 98,000 clones, around 86% of which occur a single time. Approximately 3.4% of the sample comes from the top ten.

This entry belongs to a study of radiotherapy plus CTLA-4 blockade in lung cancer (dated by TCRdb to the late 2010s). Notes on the research overall: Among the enrolled patients, about 19% had an objective response, and less than 40% reached disease control. Paper-wide results and their limitations: TCR clones derived from tumors expanded in peripheral blood after treatment with radiotherapy and ipilimumab. Early dynamic changes in blood T cell clones, together with increased serum interferon-beta after radiation, were reported as the strongest predictors of response.

Recombination joined TRBV7-8 with TRBJ2-1; perhaps TRBD2 is the D gene, with 5 bases matching. Sequenced material: peripheral blood, taken from a patient treated with radiotherapy plus ipilimumab. This TCR came from a human donor with non-small cell lung cancer who had a partial response to radiotherapy plus ipilimumab. The sequenced DNA is TGTGCCAGCAGCCCCGGGGATGAGCAGTTCTTC. Its translation is CASSPGDEQFF.